This T cell receptor beta chain was found in a study of early T cells in non-severe SARS-CoV-2 infection. The ends lost 2 bases at V and 2 bases at J; junction bases unmatched: 2. The CDR3 length is 15 residues. Germline assignment: CDR1 MGHRA and CDR2 YSYEKL. TCRdb re-derived calls from the 5' RACE reads in MiXCR, one entry per CDR3 protein. Among approximately 31,000 distinct CDR3 sequences listed, 5.7% were seen once. In its sample, this clonotype was seen many times. Source material: whole blood. The chain links TRBV4-1 to TRBJ2-7, with TRBD2 matching over 11 bases. The sequence was collected from an adult who was a healthcare worker with PCR-confirmed SARS-CoV-2 infection or an uninfected control (not recorded which). For the CDR3, the DNA is TGCGCCAGCAGCCAACCGACTAGCGGGACCTACGAGCAGTACTTC. It yields the protein CASSQPTSGTYEQYF.